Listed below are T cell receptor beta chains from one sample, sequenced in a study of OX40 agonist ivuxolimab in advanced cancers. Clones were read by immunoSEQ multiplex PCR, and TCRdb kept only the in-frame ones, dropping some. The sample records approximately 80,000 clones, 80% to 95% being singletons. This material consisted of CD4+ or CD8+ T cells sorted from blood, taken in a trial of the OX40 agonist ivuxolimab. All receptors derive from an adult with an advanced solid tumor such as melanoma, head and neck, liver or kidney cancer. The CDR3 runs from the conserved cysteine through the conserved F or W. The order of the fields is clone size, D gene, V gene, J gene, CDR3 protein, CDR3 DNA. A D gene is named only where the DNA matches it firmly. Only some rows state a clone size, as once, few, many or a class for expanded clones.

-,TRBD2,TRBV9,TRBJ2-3,CASSGTSGSTDTQYF,TGTGCCAGCAGCGGGACTAGCGGGAGCACAGATACGCAGTATTTT
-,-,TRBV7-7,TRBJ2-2,CASSPTPGDTGELFF,TGTGCTAGCAGCCCGACCCCTGGAGACACCGGGGAGCTGTTTTTT
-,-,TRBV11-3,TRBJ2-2,CASSLGFSGTGELFF,TGTGCCAGCAGCTTAGGCTTTTCGGGCACCGGGGAGCTGTTTTTT
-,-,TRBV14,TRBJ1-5,CASSQGVDQPQHF,TGTGCCAGCAGCCAGGGGGTCGATCAGCCCCAGCATTTT
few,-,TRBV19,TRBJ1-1,CASVMTGRVGNTEAFF,TGTGCCAGTGTGATGACGGGCAGGGTTGGGAACACTGAAGCTTTCTTT
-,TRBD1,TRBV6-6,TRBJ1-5,CASRGQGYQPQHF,TGTGCCAGCAGAGGACAGGGCTATCAGCCCCAGCATTTT
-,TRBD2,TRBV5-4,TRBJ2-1,CASSLLSSGGYNEQFF,TGTGCCAGCAGCTTACTTTCTAGCGGGGGCTACAATGAGCAGTTCTTC
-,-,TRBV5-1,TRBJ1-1,CASSLRVPNTEAFF,TGCGCCAGCAGCTTGCGAGTACCTAACACTGAAGCTTTCTTT
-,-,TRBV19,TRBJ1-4,CASSIIPRAEVREKLFF,TGTGCCAGTAGTATAATTCCTCGGGCCGAAGTACGGGAAAAACTGTTTTTT
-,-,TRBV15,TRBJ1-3,CATSGGGQLVNTIYF,TGTGCCACCAGCGGGGGTGGGCAGCTTGTGAACACCATATATTTT
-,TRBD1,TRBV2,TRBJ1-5,CASSVGGQASNQPQHF,TGTGCCAGCAGTGTAGGGGGACAGGCCAGCAATCAGCCCCAGCATTTT
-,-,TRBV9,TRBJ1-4,CASSVRGEEDEKLFF,TGTGCCAGCAGCGTCAGGGGTGAGGAAGATGAAAAACTGTTTTTT
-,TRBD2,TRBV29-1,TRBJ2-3,CSVEDRTSGTSTDTQYF,TGCAGCGTTGAAGACCGGACTAGCGGGACTAGCACAGATACGCAGTATTTT
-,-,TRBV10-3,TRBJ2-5,CAISEGGNRETQYF,TGTGCCATCAGTGAGGGCGGGAATCGGGAGACCCAGTACTTC
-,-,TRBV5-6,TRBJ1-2,CASSLEANYGYTF,TGTGCCAGCAGCTTGGAGGCGAACTATGGCTACACCTTC
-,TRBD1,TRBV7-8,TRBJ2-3,CASSYGTGLWNTQYF,TGTGCCAGCAGCTACGGGACAGGGTTATGGAATACGCAGTATTTT
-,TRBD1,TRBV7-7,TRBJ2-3,CASSLTGGAGTQYF,TGTGCTAGCAGCTTAACAGGGGGCGCAGGAACGCAGTATTTT
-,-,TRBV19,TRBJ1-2,CASTQTVAYGYTF,TGTGCCAGTACCCAAACCGTGGCCTATGGCTACACCTTC